A selection of T cell receptor beta chains follows, all from one sample in a study of graft-versus-host responses after intestinal transplantation. No antigen has been identified for these receptors. The table came from immunoSEQ multiplex PCR; TCRdb's copy has only in-frame clones and leaves some out. The sample records 85,000 to 130,000 clones, more than 85% being singletons. Sequenced here: unstimulated CD4+ T cells sorted from spleen or lymph node cells, sampled before intestinal transplant. These receptors were taken from a human donor who received an intestinal transplant. The CDR3 runs from the conserved cysteine through the conserved F or W. Each record gives: V gene, J gene, D gene, clone size, CDR3 protein, CDR3 DNA. D genes are given only for firm matches. Some rows have no size entry. The others give once, few or many, or a class for an expanded clone.

v_call: TRBV6-1
j_call: TRBJ2-5
d_call: TRBD2
clone_size: NA
cdr3_aa: CASSKLADQETQYF
cdr3_nt: TGTGCCAGCAGTAAACTAGCGGACCAAGAGACCCAGTACTTC

v_call: TRBV15
j_call: TRBJ2-5
d_call: NA
clone_size: once
cdr3_aa: CATSRGRDWQETQYF
cdr3_nt: TGTGCCACCAGCAGAGGGCGGGACTGGCAAGAGACCCAGTACTTC

v_call: TRBV10-3
j_call: TRBJ2-7
d_call: TRBD2
clone_size: once
cdr3_aa: CAISGSGRANEQYF
cdr3_nt: TGTGCCATCAGTGGTAGCGGGAGGGCAAACGAGCAGTACTTC

v_call: TRBV5-4
j_call: TRBJ1-5
d_call: NA
clone_size: NA
cdr3_aa: CASSEWGQPQHF
cdr3_nt: TGTGCCAGCAGCGAATGGGGCCAGCCCCAGCATTTT

v_call: TRBV6-1
j_call: TRBJ2-7
d_call: NA
clone_size: NA
cdr3_aa: CASRAGAEQYF
cdr3_nt: TGTGCCAGCAGAGCAGGGGCCGAGCAGTACTTC

v_call: TRBV20-1
j_call: TRBJ2-1
d_call: NA
clone_size: NA
cdr3_aa: CSAKLLASQFF
cdr3_nt: TGCAGTGCTAAGTTACTAGCTTCCCAGTTCTTC

v_call: TRBV18
j_call: TRBJ2-3
d_call: TRBD2
clone_size: NA
cdr3_aa: CASSTMAPSGGSTDTQYF
cdr3_nt: TGTGCCAGCTCTACCATGGCGCCTAGCGGAGGCAGCACAGATACGCAGTATTTT

v_call: TRBV2
j_call: TRBJ1-2
d_call: TRBD1
clone_size: NA
cdr3_aa: CASRPLDRVGYTF
cdr3_nt: TGTGCCAGCAGACCACTAGACAGGGTTGGCTACACCTTC

v_call: TRBV5-6
j_call: TRBJ2-1
d_call: TRBD2
clone_size: NA
cdr3_aa: CASSRIVWQRDSYNEQFF
cdr3_nt: TGTGCCAGCAGCCGGATCGTATGGCAGCGGGACTCCTACAATGAGCAGTTCTTC

v_call: TRBV27
j_call: TRBJ2-1
d_call: NA
clone_size: NA
cdr3_aa: CASRSPGDRFRLNEQFF
cdr3_nt: TGTGCCAGCAGATCCCCCGGAGATCGGTTTCGCCTTAATGAGCAGTTCTTC

v_call: TRBV10-3
j_call: TRBJ1-4
d_call: NA
clone_size: NA
cdr3_aa: CAISEGTGRGEKLFF
cdr3_nt: TGTGCCATCAGTGAGGGAACAGGGAGAGGAGAAAAACTGTTTTTT

v_call: TRBV2
j_call: TRBJ2-7
d_call: NA
clone_size: NA
cdr3_aa: CASSEAYEQYF
cdr3_nt: TGTGCCAGCAGTGAAGCCTACGAGCAGTACTTC

v_call: TRBV9
j_call: TRBJ2-7
d_call: NA
clone_size: NA
cdr3_aa: CASSKTPGGIYEQYF
cdr3_nt: TGTGCCAGCAGCAAGACCCCTGGGGGTATCTACGAGCAGTACTTC

v_call: TRBV11-2
j_call: TRBJ2-2
d_call: NA
clone_size: NA
cdr3_aa: CASSFQSNTGELFF
cdr3_nt: TGTGCCAGCAGCTTTCAATCGAACACCGGGGAGCTGTTTTTT

v_call: TRBV5-6
j_call: TRBJ1-3
d_call: TRBD1
clone_size: NA
cdr3_aa: CASSLGPDRGAGNTIYF
cdr3_nt: TGTGCCAGCAGCTTGGGGCCAGACAGGGGAGCTGGAAACACCATATATTTT

v_call: TRBV5-1
j_call: TRBJ2-1
d_call: TRBD1
clone_size: NA
cdr3_aa: CASSPQWTGGNEQFF
cdr3_nt: TGCGCCAGCAGCCCCCAATGGACAGGGGGCAATGAGCAGTTCTTC

v_call: TRBV11-2
j_call: TRBJ2-7
d_call: TRBD2
clone_size: once
cdr3_aa: CASTRGGGIYEQYF
cdr3_nt: TGTGCCAGCACCCGTGGCGGGGGGATCTACGAGCAGTACTTC

v_call: TRBV5-1
j_call: TRBJ2-1
d_call: TRBD2
clone_size: NA
cdr3_aa: CASSLTSGGDEQFF
cdr3_nt: TGCGCCAGCAGCTTGACTAGCGGGGGGGATGAGCAGTTCTTC

v_call: TRBV27
j_call: TRBJ2-6
d_call: NA
clone_size: NA
cdr3_aa: CASSLFPDRSFSGANVLTF
cdr3_nt: TGTGCCAGCAGTTTATTTCCGGACAGAAGTTTTTCTGGGGCCAACGTCCTGACTTTC

v_call: TRBV6-5
j_call: TRBJ1-1
d_call: NA
clone_size: NA
cdr3_aa: CASSTGNTEAFF
cdr3_nt: TGTGCCAGCAGTACAGGGAACACTGAAGCTTTCTTT

v_call: TRBV15
j_call: TRBJ1-2
d_call: NA
clone_size: NA
cdr3_aa: CATSRDRGGARAF
cdr3_nt: TGTGCCACCAGCAGAGACCGGGGAGGGGCTCGAGCCTTC

v_call: TRBV14
j_call: TRBJ2-1
d_call: TRBD2
clone_size: NA
cdr3_aa: CASSQASGRRYEQFF
cdr3_nt: TGTGCCAGCAGCCAAGCTAGCGGGAGGAGGTATGAGCAGTTCTTC

v_call: TRBV5-5
j_call: TRBJ2-2
d_call: NA
clone_size: NA
cdr3_aa: CASSFSAEPTGELFF
cdr3_nt: TGTGCCAGCAGCTTTTCGGCAGAACCCACCGGGGAGCTGTTTTTT

v_call: TRBV5-4
j_call: TRBJ2-5
d_call: NA
clone_size: NA
cdr3_aa: CASSLGLGGQETQYF
cdr3_nt: TGTGCCAGCAGCTTGGGACTGGGGGGCCAAGAGACCCAGTACTTC

v_call: TRBV6-5
j_call: TRBJ1-1
d_call: NA
clone_size: NA
cdr3_aa: CASRGTTNTEAFF
cdr3_nt: TGTGCCAGCAGAGGCACAACGAACACTGAAGCTTTCTTT

v_call: TRBV5-1
j_call: TRBJ2-6
d_call: TRBD1
clone_size: NA
cdr3_aa: CASSLAGQGLGGANVLTF
cdr3_nt: TGCGCCAGCAGCTTGGCGGGACAGGGGTTAGGCGGGGCCAACGTCCTGACTTTC

v_call: TRBV28
j_call: TRBJ1-1
d_call: TRBD1
clone_size: NA
cdr3_aa: CASSQNRGPMNTEAFF
cdr3_nt: TGTGCCAGCAGCCAAAACAGGGGCCCTATGAACACTGAAGCTTTCTTT

v_call: TRBV7-9
j_call: TRBJ2-4
d_call: TRBD1
clone_size: NA
cdr3_aa: CASSSDRVKNIQYF
cdr3_nt: TGTGCCAGCAGCTCAGACAGGGTGAAAAACATTCAGTACTTC

v_call: TRBV18
j_call: TRBJ1-5
d_call: NA
clone_size: NA
cdr3_aa: CASSPSYRVNQPQHF
cdr3_nt: TGTGCCAGCTCACCGTCTTACAGAGTCAATCAGCCCCAGCATTTT

v_call: TRBV7-2
j_call: TRBJ2-5
d_call: TRBD2
clone_size: NA
cdr3_aa: CASSLASLGTSGRAGRETQYF
cdr3_nt: TGTGCCAGCAGCTTAGCCTCCCTTGGGACTAGCGGGAGGGCCGGTCGGGAGACCCAGTACTTC

v_call: TRBV6-5
j_call: TRBJ1-2
d_call: NA
clone_size: NA
cdr3_aa: CASRKDTGVGYTF
cdr3_nt: TGTGCCAGCAGGAAGGACACGGGGGTGGGCTACACCTTC

v_call: TRBV5-1
j_call: TRBJ2-2
d_call: TRBD2
clone_size: NA
cdr3_aa: CASSFTSGNTGELFF
cdr3_nt: TGCGCCAGCAGCTTCACTAGCGGGAACACCGGGGAGCTGTTTTTT

v_call: TRBV5-1
j_call: TRBJ2-1
d_call: TRBD2
clone_size: NA
cdr3_aa: CASTPLAGGHNEQFF
cdr3_nt: TGCGCCAGCACCCCCCTAGCGGGGGGCCACAATGAGCAGTTCTTC

v_call: TRBV15
j_call: TRBJ1-5
d_call: NA
clone_size: NA
cdr3_aa: CATSSSFRRGVNPQHF
cdr3_nt: TGTGCCACCAGCAGTAGCTTTAGACGGGGAGTAAATCCCCAGCATTTT

v_call: TRBV29-1
j_call: TRBJ1-2
d_call: NA
clone_size: NA
cdr3_aa: CSVVEGNYGYTF
cdr3_nt: TGCAGCGTTGTGGAAGGCAACTATGGCTACACCTTC

v_call: TRBV6-5
j_call: TRBJ1-1
d_call: NA
clone_size: NA
cdr3_aa: CASSTLTGSWAEAFF
cdr3_nt: TGTGCCAGCAGTACCCTAACAGGGAGCTGGGCTGAAGCTTTCTTT

v_call: TRBV9
j_call: TRBJ2-1
d_call: TRBD2
clone_size: NA
cdr3_aa: CASSVEVTSGSEQFF
cdr3_nt: TGTGCCAGCAGCGTAGAGGTGACTAGCGGGAGTGAGCAGTTCTTC

v_call: TRBV2
j_call: TRBJ2-7
d_call: TRBD2
clone_size: few
cdr3_aa: CASGGEYEQYF
cdr3_nt: TGTGCCAGCGGGGGGGAATACGAGCAGTACTTC

v_call: TRBV6-5
j_call: TRBJ1-4
d_call: NA
clone_size: NA
cdr3_aa: CASTASPALNEKLFF
cdr3_nt: TGTGCCAGCACCGCCTCTCCAGCCCTGAATGAAAAACTGTTTTTT

v_call: TRBV16
j_call: TRBJ2-1
d_call: NA
clone_size: NA
cdr3_aa: CASSHRQGRGNEQFF
cdr3_nt: TGTGCCAGCAGCCATCGACAGGGGAGGGGAAATGAGCAGTTCTTC

v_call: TRBV2
j_call: TRBJ2-3
d_call: NA
clone_size: NA
cdr3_aa: CASSVRGGAADTQYF
cdr3_nt: TGTGCCAGCAGTGTGAGGGGGGGGGCTGCAGATACGCAGTATTTT

v_call: TRBV6-1
j_call: TRBJ1-4
d_call: NA
clone_size: NA
cdr3_aa: CASGPRGLNEKLFF
cdr3_nt: TGTGCCAGCGGGCCCCGGGGGCTTAATGAAAAACTGTTTTTT